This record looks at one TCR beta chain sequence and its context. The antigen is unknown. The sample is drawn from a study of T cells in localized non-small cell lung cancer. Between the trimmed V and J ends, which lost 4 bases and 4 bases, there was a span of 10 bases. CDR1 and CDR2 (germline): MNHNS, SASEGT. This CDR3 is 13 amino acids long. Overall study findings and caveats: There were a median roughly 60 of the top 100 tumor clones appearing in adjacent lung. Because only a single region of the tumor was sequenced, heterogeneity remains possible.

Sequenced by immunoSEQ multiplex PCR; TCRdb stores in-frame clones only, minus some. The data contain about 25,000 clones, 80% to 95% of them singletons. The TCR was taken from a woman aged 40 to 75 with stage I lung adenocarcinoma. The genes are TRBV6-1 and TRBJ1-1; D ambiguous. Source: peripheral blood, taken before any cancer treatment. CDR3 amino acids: CASSGEVSTEAFF. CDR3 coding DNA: TGTGCCAGCAGTGGGGAGGTAAGCACTGAAGCTTTCTTT.